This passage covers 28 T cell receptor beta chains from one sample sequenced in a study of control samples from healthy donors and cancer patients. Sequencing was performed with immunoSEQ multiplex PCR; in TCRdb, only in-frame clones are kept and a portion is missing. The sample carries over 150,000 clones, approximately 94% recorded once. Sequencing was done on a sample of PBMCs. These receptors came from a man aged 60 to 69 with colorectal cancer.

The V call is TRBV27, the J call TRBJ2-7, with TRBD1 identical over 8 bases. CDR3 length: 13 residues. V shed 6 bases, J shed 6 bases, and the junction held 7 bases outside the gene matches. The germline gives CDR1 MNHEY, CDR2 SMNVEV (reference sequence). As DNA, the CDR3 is TGTGCCAGCAGCGGACAGGGAGCGGGCGAGCAGTACTTC. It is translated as CASSGQGAGEQYF.

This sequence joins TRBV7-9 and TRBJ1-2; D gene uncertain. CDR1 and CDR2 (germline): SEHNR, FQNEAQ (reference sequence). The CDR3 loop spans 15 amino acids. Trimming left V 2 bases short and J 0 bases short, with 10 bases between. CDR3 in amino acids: CASSLMDATNYGYTF. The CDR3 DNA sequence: TGTGCCAGCAGCTTAATGGACGCTACTAACTATGGCTACACCTTC.

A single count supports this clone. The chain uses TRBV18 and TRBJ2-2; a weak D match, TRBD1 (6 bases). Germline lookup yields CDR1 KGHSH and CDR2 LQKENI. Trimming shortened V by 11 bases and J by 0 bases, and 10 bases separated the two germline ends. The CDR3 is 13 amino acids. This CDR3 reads CAGGQPNTGELFF. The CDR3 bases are TGTGCCGGGGGACAACCGAACACCGGGGAGCTGTTTTTT. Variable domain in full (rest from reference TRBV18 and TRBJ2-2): NAGVMQNPRHLVRRRGQEARLRCSPMKGHSHVYWYRQLPEEGLKFMVYLQKENIIDESGMPKERFSAEFPKEGPSILRIQQVVRGDSAAYFCAGGQPNTGELFFGEGSRLTVL.

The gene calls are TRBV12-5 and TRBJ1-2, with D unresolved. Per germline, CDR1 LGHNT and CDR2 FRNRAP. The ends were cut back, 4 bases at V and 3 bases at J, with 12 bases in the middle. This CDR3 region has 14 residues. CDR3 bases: TGTGCTAGTGGTTCCCATAACGCTTACTATGGCTACACCTTC. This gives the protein CASGSHNAYYGYTF.

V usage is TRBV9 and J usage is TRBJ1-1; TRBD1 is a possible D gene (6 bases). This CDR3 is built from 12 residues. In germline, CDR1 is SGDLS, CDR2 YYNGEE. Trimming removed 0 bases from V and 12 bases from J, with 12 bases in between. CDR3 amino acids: CASSVVEGDTFF. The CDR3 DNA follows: TGTGCCAGCAGCGTAGTGGAGGGGGATACTTTCTTT.

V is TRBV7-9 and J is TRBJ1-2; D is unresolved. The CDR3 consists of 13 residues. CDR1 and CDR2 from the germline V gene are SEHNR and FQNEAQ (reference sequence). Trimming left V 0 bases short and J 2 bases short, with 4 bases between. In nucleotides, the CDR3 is TGTGCCAGCAGCTTAGCGGAGAACTATGGCTACACCTTC. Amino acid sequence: CASSLAENYGYTF.

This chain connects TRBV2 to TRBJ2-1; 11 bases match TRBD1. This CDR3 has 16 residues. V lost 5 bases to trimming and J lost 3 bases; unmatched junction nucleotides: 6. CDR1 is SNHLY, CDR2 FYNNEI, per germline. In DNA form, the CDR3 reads TGTGCCAGCAGTTTAACCGGGACAGGGGGCTACAATGAGCAGTTCTTC. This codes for CASSLTGTGGYNEQFF.

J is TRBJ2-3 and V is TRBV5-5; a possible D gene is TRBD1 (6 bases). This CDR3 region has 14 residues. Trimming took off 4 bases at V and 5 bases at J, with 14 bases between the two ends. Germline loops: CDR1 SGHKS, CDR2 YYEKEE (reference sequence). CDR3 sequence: CASSPNRAEDTQYF. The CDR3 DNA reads TGTGCCAGCAGCCCGAACAGGGCGGAAGATACGCAGTATTTT.

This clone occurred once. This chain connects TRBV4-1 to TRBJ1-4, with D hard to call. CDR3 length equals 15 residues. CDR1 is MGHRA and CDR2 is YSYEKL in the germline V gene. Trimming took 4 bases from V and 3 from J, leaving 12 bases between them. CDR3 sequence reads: CASSRGPVPNEKLFF. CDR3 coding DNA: TGCGCCAGCAGCCGCGGGCCGGTCCCTAATGAAAAACTGTTTTTT.

This chain's CDR3 is CATSAQGRKNEQYF. DNA for the CDR3: TGTGCCACCAGCGCACAGGGTCGAAAAAACGAGCAGTACTTC. The V call is TRBV15, the J call TRBJ2-7; tentative D call: TRBD1 (6 bases). The ends were cut back, 5 bases at V and 5 bases at J, with 16 bases in the middle. The CDR3 is 14 amino acids. CDR1 and CDR2 (germline): LNHNV, YYDKDF (reference sequence).

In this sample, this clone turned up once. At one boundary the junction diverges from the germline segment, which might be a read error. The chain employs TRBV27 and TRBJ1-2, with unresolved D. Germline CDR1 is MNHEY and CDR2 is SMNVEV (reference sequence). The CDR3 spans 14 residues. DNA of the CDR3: TGTGCCAGTAGTTCCCCCTTTGGGCAGGCTGGCTACACCTTC. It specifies CASSSPFGQAGYTF.

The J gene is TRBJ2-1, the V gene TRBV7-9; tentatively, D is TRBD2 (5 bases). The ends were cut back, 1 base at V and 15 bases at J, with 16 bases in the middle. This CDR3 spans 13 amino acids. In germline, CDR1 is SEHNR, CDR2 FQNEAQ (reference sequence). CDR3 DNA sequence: TGTGCCAGCAGCTTAGGAAATGAGGGCGAGTGGTTCTTC. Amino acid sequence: CASSLGNEGEWFF.

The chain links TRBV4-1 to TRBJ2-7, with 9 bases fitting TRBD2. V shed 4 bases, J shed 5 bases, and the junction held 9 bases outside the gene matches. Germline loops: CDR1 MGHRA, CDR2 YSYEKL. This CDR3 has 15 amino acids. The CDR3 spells CASSLCSGGLDEQYF. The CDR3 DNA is TGCGCCAGCAGCCTCTGCAGCGGGGGGCTGGACGAGCAGTACTTC.

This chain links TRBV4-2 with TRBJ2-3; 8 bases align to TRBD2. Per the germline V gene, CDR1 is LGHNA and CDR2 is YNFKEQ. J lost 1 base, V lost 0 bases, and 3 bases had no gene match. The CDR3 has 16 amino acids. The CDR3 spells CASSQDAAGGTDTQYF. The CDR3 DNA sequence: TGTGCCAGCAGCCAAGACGCAGCGGGGGGCACAGATACGCAGTATTTT.

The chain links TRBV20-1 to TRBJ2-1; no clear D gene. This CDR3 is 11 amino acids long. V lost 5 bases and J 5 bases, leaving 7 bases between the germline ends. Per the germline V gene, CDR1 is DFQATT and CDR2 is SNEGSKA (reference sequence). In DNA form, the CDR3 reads TGCAGTGCTGAAGCTAACAATGAGCAGTTCTTC. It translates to CSAEANNEQFF.

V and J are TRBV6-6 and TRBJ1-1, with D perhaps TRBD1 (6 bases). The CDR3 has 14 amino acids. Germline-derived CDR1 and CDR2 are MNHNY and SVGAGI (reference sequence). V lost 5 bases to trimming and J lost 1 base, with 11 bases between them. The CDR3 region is CASSVPGQNTEAFF. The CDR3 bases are TGTGCCAGCAGTGTCCCGGGACAGAACACTGAAGCTTTCTTT.

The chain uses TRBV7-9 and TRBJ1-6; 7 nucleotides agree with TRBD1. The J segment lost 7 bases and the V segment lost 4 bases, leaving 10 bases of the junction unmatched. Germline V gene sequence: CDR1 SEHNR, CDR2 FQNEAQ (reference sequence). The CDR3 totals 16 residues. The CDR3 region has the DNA TGTGCCAGCAGCTCAAGAAGGACAGGCGCCAATTCACCCCTCCACTTT. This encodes CASSSRRTGANSPLHF.

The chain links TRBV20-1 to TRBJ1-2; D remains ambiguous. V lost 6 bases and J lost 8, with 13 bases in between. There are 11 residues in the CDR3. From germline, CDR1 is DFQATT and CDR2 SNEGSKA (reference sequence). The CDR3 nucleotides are TGCAGTGCGCCCCTCCCGGGGGGCTACACCTTC. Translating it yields CSAPLPGGYTF.

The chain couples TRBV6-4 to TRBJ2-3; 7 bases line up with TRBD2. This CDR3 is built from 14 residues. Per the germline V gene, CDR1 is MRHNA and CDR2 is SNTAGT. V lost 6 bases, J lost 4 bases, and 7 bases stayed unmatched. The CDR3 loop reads CASRETLAADTQYF. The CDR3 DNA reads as TGTGCCAGCAGGGAGACCCTAGCGGCAGATACGCAGTATTTT.

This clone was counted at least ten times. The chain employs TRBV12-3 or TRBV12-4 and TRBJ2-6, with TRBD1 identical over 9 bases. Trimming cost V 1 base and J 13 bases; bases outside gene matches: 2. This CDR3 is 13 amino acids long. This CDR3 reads CASSLGTGAVLTF. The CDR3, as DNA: TGTGCCAGCAGTTTAGGGACAGGGGCGGTCCTGACTTTC.

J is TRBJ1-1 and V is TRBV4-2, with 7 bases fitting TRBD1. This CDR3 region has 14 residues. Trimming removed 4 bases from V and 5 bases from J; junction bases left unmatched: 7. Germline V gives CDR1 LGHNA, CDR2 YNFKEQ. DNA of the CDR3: TGTGCCAGCAGCCTATCGGGGGGACAGACTGAAGCTTTCTTT. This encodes CASSLSGGQTEAFF.

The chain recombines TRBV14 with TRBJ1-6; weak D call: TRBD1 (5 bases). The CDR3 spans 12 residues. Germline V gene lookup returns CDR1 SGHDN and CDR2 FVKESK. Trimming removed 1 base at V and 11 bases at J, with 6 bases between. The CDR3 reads CASSQAGPPLHF. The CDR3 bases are TGTGCCAGCAGCCAAGCAGGGCCACCCCTCCACTTT.

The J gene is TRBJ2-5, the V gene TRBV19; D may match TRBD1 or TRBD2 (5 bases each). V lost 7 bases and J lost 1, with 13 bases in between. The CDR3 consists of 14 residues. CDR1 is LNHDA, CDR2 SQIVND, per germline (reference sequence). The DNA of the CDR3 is TGTGCCAGTACTTCTGGGACGGTCCAAGAGACCCAGTACTTC. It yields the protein CASTSGTVQETQYF.

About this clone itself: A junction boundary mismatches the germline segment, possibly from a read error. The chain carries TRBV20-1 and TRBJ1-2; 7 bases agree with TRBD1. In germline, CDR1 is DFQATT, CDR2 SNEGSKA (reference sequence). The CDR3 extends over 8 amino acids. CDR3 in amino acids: CSATRDSF. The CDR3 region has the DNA TGCAGTGCTACCCGGGACAGCTTC.

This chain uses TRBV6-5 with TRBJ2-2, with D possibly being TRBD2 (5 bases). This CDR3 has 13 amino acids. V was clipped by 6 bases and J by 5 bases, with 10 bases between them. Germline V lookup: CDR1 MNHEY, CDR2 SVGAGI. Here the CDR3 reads CASREGSTGELFF. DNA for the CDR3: TGTGCCAGCAGAGAGGGTAGTACCGGGGAGCTGTTTTTT.

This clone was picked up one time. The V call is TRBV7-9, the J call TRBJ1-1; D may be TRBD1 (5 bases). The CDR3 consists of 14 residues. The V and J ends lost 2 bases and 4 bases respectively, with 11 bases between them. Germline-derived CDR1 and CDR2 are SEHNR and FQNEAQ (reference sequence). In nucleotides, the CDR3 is TGTGCCAGCAGCTTACAGACAGAGGGCACTGAAGCTTTCTTT. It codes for CASSLQTEGTEAFF.

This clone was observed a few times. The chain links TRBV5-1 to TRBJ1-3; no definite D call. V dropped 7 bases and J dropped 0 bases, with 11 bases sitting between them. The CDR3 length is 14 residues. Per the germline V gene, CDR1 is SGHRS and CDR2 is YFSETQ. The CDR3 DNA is TGCGCCAGCGCCCTGGGGAGCTCTGGAAACACCATATATTTT. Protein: CASALGSSGNTIYF.

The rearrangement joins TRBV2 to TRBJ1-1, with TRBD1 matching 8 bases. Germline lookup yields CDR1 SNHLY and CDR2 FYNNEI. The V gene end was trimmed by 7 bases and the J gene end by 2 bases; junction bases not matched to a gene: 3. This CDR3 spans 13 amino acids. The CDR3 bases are TGTGCCAGCACTGGACAGGGAAACACTGAAGCTTTCTTT. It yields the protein CASTGQGNTEAFF.